This T cell receptor (beta chain) was documented in a study of cytomegalovirus exposure and HLA in healthy donors. Study-wide results and limits: In an earlier analysis, most TCR beta V segments were productive about 90% or about 30% of the time. Fewer N-insertions than the roughly 670-donor mean were reportedly shown by an Asian-associated ancestry cluster in a later analysis.

V lost 5 bases and J lost 5; bases outside the gene matches: 7. The CDR3 spans 14 residues. Germline V CDR1 and CDR2: SGHVS, FQNEAQ. The primer mix had 60 Vbeta and 13 Jbeta primers. Original processing methods: As a later analysis found, there were 80 million to 90 million unique TCR beta chains, of which roughly 11 million were shared. Assay used: immunoSEQ multiplex PCR; TCRdb lists only in-frame clones, some missing. Clonal size and the V and J genes are those of that table, whereas D and trimming came from the DNA. The data contain about 140,000 clones, roughly 9.7% of them singletons. Concerning this clone: Its specificity is not known.

This sequence originates from a man in his fifties or sixties in good health and CMV-seronegative. The sample taken for sequencing was PBMCs. The gene calls are TRBV7-8 and TRBJ1-2; 8 bases match TRBD1. CDR3 region: CASSVDRDGYGYTF. CDR3 coding DNA: TGTGCCAGCAGCGTGGACAGGGATGGGTATGGCTACACCTTC.